The following is a T cell receptor beta chain sequence with its context. Sequencing used immunoSEQ multiplex PCR; TCRdb keeps in-frame clones, though not all of them. The sample holds about 110,000 clones, roughly nine tenths seen once. The data belong to a study of T cell changes during pregnancy in multiple sclerosis. This TCR was sampled from a female donor with multiple sclerosis, enrolled in a pregnancy study. Source: peripheral blood, taken before pregnancy.

Here the CDR3 reads CASRAPGATNEKLFF. In DNA, the CDR3 is TGTGCCAGCAGAGCCCCAGGGGCTACTAATGAAAAACTGTTTTTT. The genes are TRBV2 and TRBJ1-4; D perhaps matches TRBD1 (6 bases). The CDR3 length is 15 residues. Trimming stripped 6 bases from V and 2 bases from J, with 13 bases between. CDR1 SNHLY and CDR2 FYNNEI come from the germline V gene.